Included here is one T cell receptor (beta chain) sequence, with context. The target antigen is unknown. The data derive from a study of shared clonotypes between healthy human individuals. On the study more broadly: Researchers assigned three CD4 naive, three CD4 memory, two CD8 naive and one CD8 memory plate to each donor. Points from the study as a whole: Clonotype sharing among donors likely depends on sequencing depth. Naive CD4 clonotypes were shared across a handful of donors at 4.5% to 6%.

Researchers divided each subset's genomic DNA evenly across several immunoSEQ plates. TCRdb's table, derived via immunoSEQ multiplex PCR, lists solely in-frame clones and lacks some. Of roughly 2.6 million clones listed, 85% to 95% are singletons. This CDR3 is 17 amino acids long. CDR1 and CDR2 (germline): SGHNT, YENEEA. Losses at the gene ends were 1 base for V and 0 bases for J; bases not matched to a gene: 4. This receptor was obtained from a man between 18 and 29 years old in good health. The chain combines TRBV11-3 with TRBJ2-2; 8 bases agree with TRBD2. The specimen sequenced was naive CD4+ T cells sorted from blood. The subset is: CD45RA+ positively selected. CDR3 in amino acids: CASSLGTSPANTGELFF. The CDR3 nucleotides read TGTGCCAGCAGCTTAGGGACTAGCCCCGCGAACACCGGGGAGCTGTTTTTT.